These 15 T cell receptor beta chains were all obtained from the same sample, sequenced in a study of T cell repertoires in cytomegalovirus infection. TCRdb recomputed calls from the reads with MiXCR, one row per CDR3 protein. The data hold about 450,000 distinct CDR3 sequences, with about 33% observed a single time. Material: PBMCs. Source of these receptors: a human donor in good health (CMV status not recorded). Some clones in this sample may be carry-over from other donors' samples.

The V gene is TRBV23-1, the J gene TRBJ2-1, with 7 positions matching TRBD1. TRBV23-1 carries the ORF label, with uncertain function. The CDR3 loop spans 13 amino acids. The CDR3 sequence: CPQTGVWVNEQFF. CDR3 coding DNA: TGCCCCCAAACAGGGGTTTGGGTCAATGAGCAGTTCTTC.

The chain employs TRBV27 and TRBJ1-1, with TRBD1 as a possible D gene (6 bases). Germline-derived CDR1 and CDR2 are MNHEY and SMNVEV (reference sequence). This CDR3 comprises 15 residues. Trimming stripped 5 bases from V and 0 bases from J, with 13 bases between. The CDR3 loop is CASSIYRAMNTEAFF. The CDR3 DNA is TGTGCCAGCAGTATTTACAGGGCGATGAACACTGAAGCTTTCTTT.

The V call is TRBV15, the J call TRBJ1-1, with D possibly TRBD1 on 5 matching bases. CDR1 and CDR2 (germline): LNHNV, YYDKDF (reference sequence). V shed 8 bases and J shed 5 bases, with 18 bases lying between them. There are 14 residues in the CDR3. Here the CDR3 DNA reads TGTGCCACCCTCGGGGCGGGCCCGGGGACTGAAGCTTTCTTT. Translating it yields CATLGAGPGTEAFF.

Concerning this clonotype: The junction shows a germline mismatch at one end, possibly a read error. The V and J genes are TRBV7-9 and TRBJ1-6, with TRBD1 matching over 7 bases. Germline-derived CDR1 and CDR2 are SEHNR and FQNEAQ (reference sequence). The CDR3 sequence is 14 residues long. This CDR3 is CASTNRGNNSPHHF. CDR3 coding DNA: TGTGCCAGCACAAACAGGGGAAATAATTCACCCCACCACTTT.

This rearrangement joins TRBV4-1 to TRBJ1-6; tentatively, D is TRBD1 (6 bases). Looked up from germline, CDR1 is MGHRA and CDR2 is YSYEKL. The V end lost 5 bases, the J end lost 1 base, and 24 bases lay between the germline ends. CDR3 length equals 20 residues. CDR3 in DNA: TGCGCCAGCAGCGACCGGGGGACAAGGGGGAGCGGGTCCTATAATTCACCCCTCCACTTT. Protein: CASSDRGTRGSGSYNSPLHF.

This clonotype was recorded only once. This rearrangement joins TRBV6-6 to TRBJ1-1; D unresolved. V dropped 7 bases and J dropped 0 bases, with 6 bases sitting between them. The CDR3 length is 12 residues. Germline V gene sequence: CDR1 MNHNY, CDR2 SVGAGI (reference sequence). The DNA for the CDR3 is TGTGCCAGCAAACAGATGAACACTGAAGCTTTCTTT. Protein product: CASKQMNTEAFF.

The rearrangement links TRBV3-1 to TRBJ2-1; perhaps TRBD2 as D (7 bases). There are 15 residues in the CDR3. Germline assignment: CDR1 LGHDT and CDR2 YNNKEL (reference sequence). Trimming removed 3 bases at V and 6 bases at J, with 15 bases between. The CDR3 DNA reads TGTGCCAGCAGCCAGGGGTGGGGGGGCCCCAATGAGCAGTTCTTC. This gives the protein CASSQGWGGPNEQFF.

This clonotype was picked up many times. The CDR3 coding sequence is TGTGCCAGCAAAGAGCAGGGGGACGCAACTGGTGAAAAACTGTTTTTT. Amino acids: CASKEQGDATGEKLFF. J is TRBJ1-4 and V is TRBV7-2, with 7 bases aligning to TRBD1. V lost 7 bases, J lost 7 bases, and 15 bases stayed unmatched. Germline CDR1 reads SGHTA; CDR2 reads FQGNSA. The CDR3 extends over 16 amino acids.

This clonotype has a count of ten or more. This chain links TRBV19 with TRBJ2-7; 7 bases fit TRBD2. The germline gives CDR1 LNHDA, CDR2 SQIVND (reference sequence). Trimming removed 3 bases from V and 2 bases from J; junction bases left unmatched: 4. This CDR3 spans 14 amino acids. The CDR3 here is CASSIGGGPYEQYF. The CDR3, as DNA: TGTGCCAGTAGTATTGGCGGGGGACCCTACGAGCAGTACTTC.

In DNA form, the CDR3 reads TGTGCCAGCAGTGATTTTGGTGCAGCCAAAAACATTCAGTACTTC. Translation gives CASSDFGAAKNIQYF. The chain combines TRBV28 with TRBJ2-4; the D is unclear. The germline V and J ends were trimmed by 5 bases and 0 bases, with 11 bases remaining between them. The germline gives CDR1 MDHEN, CDR2 SYDVKM. There are 15 residues in the CDR3. The whole variable domain, remainder taken from reference TRBV28 and TRBJ2-4, is DVKVTQSSRYLVKRTGEKVFLECVQDMDHENMFWYRQDPGLGLRLIYFSYDVKMKEKGDIPEGYSVSREKKERFSLILESASTNQTSMYLCASSDFGAAKNIQYFGAGTRLSVL.

This clonotype was seen ten or more times. The chain joins TRBV7-6 to TRBJ2-3; TRBD2 matches 11 bases. The CDR3 runs 16 residues. The germline CDR1 and CDR2 sequences are SGHVS and FNYEAQ. After removal of 3 bases from V and 3 bases from J, the junction contained 5 bases not matched to a gene. CDR3 residues: CASSFLSGGVTDTQYF. CDR3 nucleotides: TGTGCCAGCAGCTTCCTTAGCGGGGGGGTGACAGATACGCAGTATTTT.

In its sample, this clonotype was seen a few times. V gene TRBV12-3 or TRBV12-4 combines with J gene TRBJ1-4; a weak D match, TRBD1 (6 bases). This CDR3 contains 14 residues. Trimming cost V 2 bases and J 8 bases, with 12 bases left between them. In DNA form, the CDR3 reads TGTGCCAGCAGTTTACCCGGGGGCTGGGAAAAACTGTTTTTT. This encodes CASSLPGGWEKLFF.

The count of this clonotype is one. The chain links TRBV6-1 to TRBJ1-1; D gene ambiguous. Germline loops: CDR1 MNHNS, CDR2 SASEGT. V lost 6 bases, J lost 1 base, and 9 bases lay in between. The CDR3 has 13 amino acids. CDR3 DNA: TGTGCCAGCAGGGATACCGGGAACACTGAAGCTTTCTTT. Translated: CASRDTGNTEAFF.

This clonotype was picked up many times. The rearrangement links TRBV7-2 to TRBJ2-1, with 9 bases matching TRBD2. After removal of 4 bases from V and 4 bases from J, the junction contained 5 bases not matched to a gene. This CDR3 contains 15 residues. Germline loops: CDR1 SGHTA, CDR2 FQGNSA. The CDR3 DNA reads as TGTGCCAGCAGCTCGCGGGGGGGCTTGTACAATGAGCAGTTCTTC. Protein product: CASSSRGGLYNEQFF.

V is TRBV2 and J is TRBJ1-2; D is unclear. The CDR3 is 14 residues long. Germline V CDR1 and CDR2: SNHLY, FYNNEI. V lost 0 bases and J 1 base, leaving 6 bases between the germline ends. DNA of the CDR3: TGTGCCAGCAGTGAAGCCAGAAATAACTATGGCTACACCTTC. It is translated as CASSEARNNYGYTF.